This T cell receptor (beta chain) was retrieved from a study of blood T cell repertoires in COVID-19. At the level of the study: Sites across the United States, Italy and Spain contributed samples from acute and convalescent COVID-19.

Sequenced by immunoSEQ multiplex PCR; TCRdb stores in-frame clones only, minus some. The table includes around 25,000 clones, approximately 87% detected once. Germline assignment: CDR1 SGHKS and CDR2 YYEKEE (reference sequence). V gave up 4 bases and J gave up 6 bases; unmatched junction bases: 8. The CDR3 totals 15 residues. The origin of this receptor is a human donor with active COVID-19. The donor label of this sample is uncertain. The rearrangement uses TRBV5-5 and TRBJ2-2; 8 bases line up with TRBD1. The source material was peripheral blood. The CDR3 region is CASSGAGGIAGELFF. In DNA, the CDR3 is TGTGCCAGCAGCGGCGCAGGGGGCATCGCCGGGGAGCTGTTTTTT.